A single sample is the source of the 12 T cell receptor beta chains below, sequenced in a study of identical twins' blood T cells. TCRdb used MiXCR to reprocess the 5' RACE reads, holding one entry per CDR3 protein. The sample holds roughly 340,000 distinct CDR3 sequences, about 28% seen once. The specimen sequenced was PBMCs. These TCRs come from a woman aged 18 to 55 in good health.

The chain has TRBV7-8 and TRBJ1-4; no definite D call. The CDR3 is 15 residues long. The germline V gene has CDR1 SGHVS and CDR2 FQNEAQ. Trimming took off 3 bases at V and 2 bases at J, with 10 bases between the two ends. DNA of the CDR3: TGTGCCAGCAGCTTCATCGGATCCACTAATGAAAAACTGTTTTTT. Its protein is CASSFIGSTNEKLFF. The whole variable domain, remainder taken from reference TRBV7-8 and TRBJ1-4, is GAGVSQSPRYKVAKRGQDVALRCDPISGHVSLFWYQQALGQGPEFLTYFQNEAQLDKSGLPSDRFFAERPEGSVSTLKIQRTQQEDSAVYLCASSFIGSTNEKLFFGSGTQLSVL.

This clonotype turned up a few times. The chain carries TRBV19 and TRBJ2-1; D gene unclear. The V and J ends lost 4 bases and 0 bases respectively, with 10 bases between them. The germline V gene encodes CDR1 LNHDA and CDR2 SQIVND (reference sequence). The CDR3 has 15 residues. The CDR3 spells CASSTTINSYNEQFF. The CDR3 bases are TGTGCCAGTAGTACGACCATCAACTCCTACAATGAGCAGTTCTTC.

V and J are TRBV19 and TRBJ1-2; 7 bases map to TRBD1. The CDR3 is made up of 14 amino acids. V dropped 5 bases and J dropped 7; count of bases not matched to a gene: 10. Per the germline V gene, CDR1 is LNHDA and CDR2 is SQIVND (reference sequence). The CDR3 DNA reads TGTGCCAGTAGTTCGACAGGGCTTGAGGGTGGCTACACCTTC. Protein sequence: CASSSTGLEGGYTF. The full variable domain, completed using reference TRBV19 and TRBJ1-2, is DGGITQSPKYLFRKEGQNVTLSCEQNLNHDAMYWYRQDPGQGLRLIYYSQIVNDFQKGDIAEGYSVSREKKESFPLTVTSAQKNPTAFYLCASSSTGLEGGYTFGSGTRLTVV.

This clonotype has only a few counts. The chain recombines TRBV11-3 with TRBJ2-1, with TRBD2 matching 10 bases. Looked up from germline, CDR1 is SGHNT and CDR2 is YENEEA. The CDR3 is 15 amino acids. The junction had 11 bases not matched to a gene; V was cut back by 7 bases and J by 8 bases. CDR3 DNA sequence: TGTGCCAGCACCATAGGGGGACTAGCGCTCGATGAGCAGTTCTTC. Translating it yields CASTIGGLALDEQFF.

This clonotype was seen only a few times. The DNA of the CDR3 is TGTGCCAGCAGTTCCTTAGACTCAACCCCGATGGACACTGAAGCTTTCTTT. Residues: CASSSLDSTPMDTEAFF. The chain recombines TRBV6-5 with TRBJ1-1; no clear D. The germline V gene encodes CDR1 MNHEY and CDR2 SVGAGI. This CDR3 comprises 17 residues. V lost 4 bases to trimming and J lost 3 bases, with 21 bases between them.

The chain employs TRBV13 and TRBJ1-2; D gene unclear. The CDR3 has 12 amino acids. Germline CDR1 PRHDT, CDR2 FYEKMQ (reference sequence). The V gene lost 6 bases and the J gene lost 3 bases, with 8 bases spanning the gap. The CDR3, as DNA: TGTGCCAGCAGTTATGCTGACTATGGCTACACCTTC. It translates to CASSYADYGYTF. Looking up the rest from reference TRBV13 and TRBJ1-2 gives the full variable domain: AAGVIQSPRHLIKEKRETATLKCYPIPRHDTVYWYQQGPGQDPQFLISFYEKMQSDKGSIPDRFSAQQFSDYHSELNMSSLELGDSALYFCASSYADYGYTFGSGTRLTVV.

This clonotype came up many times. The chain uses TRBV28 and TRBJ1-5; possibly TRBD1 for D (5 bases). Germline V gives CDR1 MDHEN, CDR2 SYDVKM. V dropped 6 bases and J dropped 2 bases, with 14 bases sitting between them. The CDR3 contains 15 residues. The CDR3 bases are TGTGCCAGCAGCTCAGGGATGGAGGGCAATCAGCCCCAGCATTTT. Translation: CASSSGMEGNQPQHF. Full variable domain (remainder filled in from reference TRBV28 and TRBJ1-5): DVKVTQSSRYLVKRTGEKVFLECVQDMDHENMFWYRQDPGLGLRLIYFSYDVKMKEKGDIPEGYSVSREKKERFSLILESASTNQTSMYLCASSSGMEGNQPQHFGDGTRLSIL.

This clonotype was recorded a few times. CDR3 sequence (DNA): TGTGCCAGCAGCCTAGTACAGTCCGAGGATTCACCCCTCCACTTT. Translated, it gives CASSLVQSEDSPLHF. V gene TRBV2 combines with J gene TRBJ1-6; D gene uncertain. Trimming shortened V by 6 bases and J by 8 bases, and 17 bases separated the two germline ends. CDR1 and CDR2 from the germline V gene are SNHLY and FYNNEI. The CDR3 covers 15 residues.

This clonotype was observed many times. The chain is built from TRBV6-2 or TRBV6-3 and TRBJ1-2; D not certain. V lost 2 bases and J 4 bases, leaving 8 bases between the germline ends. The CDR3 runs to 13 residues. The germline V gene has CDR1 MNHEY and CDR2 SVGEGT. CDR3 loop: CASSYDGGYGYTF. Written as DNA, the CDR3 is TGTGCCAGCAGTTACGATGGAGGCTATGGCTACACCTTC.

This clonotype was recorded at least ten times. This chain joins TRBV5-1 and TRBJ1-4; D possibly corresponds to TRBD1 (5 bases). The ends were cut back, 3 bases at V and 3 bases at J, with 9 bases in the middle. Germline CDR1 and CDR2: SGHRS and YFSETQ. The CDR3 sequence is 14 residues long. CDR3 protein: CASSSGAANEKLFF. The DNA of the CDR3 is TGCGCCAGCAGCTCCGGGGCAGCTAATGAAAAACTGTTTTTT.

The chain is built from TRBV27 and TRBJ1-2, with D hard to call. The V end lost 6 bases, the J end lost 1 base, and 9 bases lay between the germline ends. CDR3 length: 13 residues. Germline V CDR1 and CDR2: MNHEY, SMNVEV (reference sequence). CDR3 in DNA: TGTGCCAGCAGCCCCATCCTTAACTATGGCTACACCTTC. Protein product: CASSPILNYGYTF.

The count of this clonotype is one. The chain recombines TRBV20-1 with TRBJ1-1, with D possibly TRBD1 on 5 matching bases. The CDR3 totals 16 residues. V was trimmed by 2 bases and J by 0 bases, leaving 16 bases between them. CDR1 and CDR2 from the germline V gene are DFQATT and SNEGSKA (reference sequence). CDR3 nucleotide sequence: TGCAGTGCTAGATCCCTCAGGGAACAGGTGAACACTGAAGCTTTCTTT. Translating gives CSARSLREQVNTEAFF.